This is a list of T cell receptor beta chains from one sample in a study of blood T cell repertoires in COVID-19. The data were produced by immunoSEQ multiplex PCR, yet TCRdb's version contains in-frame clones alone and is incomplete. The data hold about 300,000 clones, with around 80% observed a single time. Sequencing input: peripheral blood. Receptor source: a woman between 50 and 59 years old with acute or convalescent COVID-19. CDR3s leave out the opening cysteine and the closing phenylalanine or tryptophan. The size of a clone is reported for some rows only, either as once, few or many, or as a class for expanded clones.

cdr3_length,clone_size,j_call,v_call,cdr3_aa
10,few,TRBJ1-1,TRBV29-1,SGRTANTEAF
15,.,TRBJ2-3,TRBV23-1,ASSQGSGRLGTDTQY
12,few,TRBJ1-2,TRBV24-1,ATSSTGQGNGYT
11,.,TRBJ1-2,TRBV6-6,ASTTDSRYGYT
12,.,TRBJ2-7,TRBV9,ASSIWDSSYEQY
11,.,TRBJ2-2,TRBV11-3,ASSFRVPGELF
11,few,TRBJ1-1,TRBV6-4,ASSANREGRAF
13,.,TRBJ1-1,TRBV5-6,ASSWRDRGPTEAF
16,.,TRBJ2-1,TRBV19,ASTLASGRPGSYNEQF
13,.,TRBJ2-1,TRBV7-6,ASSLERNSYNEQF
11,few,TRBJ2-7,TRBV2,ASSVRLAYEQY